Presented here are 4 T cell receptor beta chains from one specimen sequenced in a study of PD-L1 blockade in urothelial cancer. Noted time point: pretreatment peripheral blood. The assay was immunoSEQ multiplex PCR, and TCRdb's table has in-frame clones only and misses some. The sample shows around 70,000 clones, 84% of them seen only once. Here the sequenced sample was PBMCs, taken around atezolizumab (anti-PD-L1) treatment. The receptor set was obtained from a woman aged 70-85 years with urothelial cancer.

The gene calls are TRBV7-9 and TRBJ2-1; 7 bases are shared with TRBD2. CDR3 length: 14 residues. CDR1 and CDR2 from the germline V gene are SEHNR and FQNEAQ (reference sequence). Unmatched junction bases numbered 11, after V lost 7 bases and J lost 8 bases. The CDR3 nucleotides read TGTGCCAGCACCCCTACAAAGGGAGGGGATGAGCAGTTCTTC. This codes for CASTPTKGGDEQFF.

In DNA, the CDR3 is TGTGCCAGCAGCCCCCGACTAGCGTCGAACACCGGGGAGCTGTTTTTT. Translation gives CASSPRLASNTGELFF. This chain uses TRBV7-2 with TRBJ2-2, with 8 bases aligning to TRBD2. After removal of 5 bases from V and 0 bases from J, the junction contained 5 bases not matched to a gene. This CDR3 comprises 16 residues. Per the germline V gene, CDR1 is SGHTA and CDR2 is FQGNSA.

V and J are TRBV9 and TRBJ2-7; D is uncertain. Germline values: CDR1 SGDLS, CDR2 YYNGEE. V gave up 3 bases and J gave up 5 bases, with 9 bases separating them. This CDR3 has 12 residues. The CDR3 DNA is TGTGCCAGCAGCGGGGTCGGAGACGAGCAGTACTTC. This codes for CASSGVGDEQYF. Full variable domain (missing parts from reference TRBV9 and TRBJ2-7): DSGVTQTPKHLITATGQRVTLRCSPRSGDLSVYWYQQSLDQGLQFLIQYYNGEERAKGNILERFSAQQFPDLHSELNLSSLELGDSALYFCASSGVGDEQYFGPGTRLTVT.

This chain uses TRBV9 with TRBJ1-2; 11 bases map to TRBD1. This CDR3 spans 17 amino acids. The germline CDR1 and CDR2 sequences are SGDLS and YYNGEE. The V segment lost 3 bases and the J segment 5 bases; nucleotides outside the gene matches: 12. The chain's CDR3 is CASSGRDRGGPFYGYTF. CDR3 DNA sequence: TGTGCCAGCAGCGGTCGGGACAGGGGGGGCCCATTTTATGGCTACACCTTC.